The clone carrying this TCR beta chain was detected ten times or more. For TCRbeta, the library was prepared with unique molecular identifiers. TCRdb re-called the PCR reads with MiXCR, one entry per CDR3 protein. The data hold around 250,000 distinct CDR3 sequences, with under 9.5% observed a single time. V lost 4 bases and J 9 bases, leaving 10 bases between the germline ends. CDR3 length equals 12 residues. This entry comes from a study of T-cell reconstitution after alpha-beta-depleted transplantation in children. This TCR was sampled from a male patient aged 10 to 17 who had a stem cell transplant for acute lymphoblastic leukemia, so the T cells may come from the graft donor. This material consisted of PBMCs, mostly from graft donor cells, taken 180 days after TCRalphabeta/CD19-depleted stem cell transplant. This chain connects TRBV12-3 or TRBV12-4 to TRBJ1-5; no clear D gene. The CDR3 is CASSSGLAPQHF. The CDR3 bases are TGTGCCAGCAGTTCCGGACTCGCGCCCCAGCATTTT.